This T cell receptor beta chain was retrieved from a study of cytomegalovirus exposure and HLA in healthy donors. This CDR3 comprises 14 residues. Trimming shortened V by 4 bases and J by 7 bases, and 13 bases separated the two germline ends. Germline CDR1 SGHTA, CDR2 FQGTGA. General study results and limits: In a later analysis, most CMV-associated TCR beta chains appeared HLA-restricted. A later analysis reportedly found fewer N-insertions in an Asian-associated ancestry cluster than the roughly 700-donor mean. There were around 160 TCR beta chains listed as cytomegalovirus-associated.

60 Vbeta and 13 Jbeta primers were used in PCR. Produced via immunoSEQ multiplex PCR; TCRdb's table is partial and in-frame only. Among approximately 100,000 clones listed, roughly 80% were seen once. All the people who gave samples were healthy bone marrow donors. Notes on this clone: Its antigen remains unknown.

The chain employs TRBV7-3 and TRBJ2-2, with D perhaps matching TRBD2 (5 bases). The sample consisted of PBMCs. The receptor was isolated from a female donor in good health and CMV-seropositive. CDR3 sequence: CASSWGAGDGELFF. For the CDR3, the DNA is TGTGCCAGCAGCTGGGGTGCCGGGGACGGGGAGCTGTTTTTT.